Listed here are 14 T cell receptor beta chains from one sample, sequenced in a study of blood T cell repertoires in COVID-19. The data were produced by immunoSEQ multiplex PCR, yet TCRdb's version contains in-frame clones alone and is incomplete. Of about 51,000 clones in the sample, roughly 80% were seen once. The material sequenced was peripheral blood. Every receptor here comes from a man aged 45-60 years with acute or convalescent COVID-19.

This clone was recorded a few times. This chain uses TRBV24-1 with TRBJ1-2, with 7 nucleotides matching TRBD1. The germline gives CDR1 KGHDR, CDR2 SFDVKD. The CDR3 spans 13 residues. J lost 5 bases, V lost 9 bases, and 8 bases had no gene match. The CDR3: CATQYDRVYGYTF. The CDR3, as DNA: TGTGCCACCCAATATGACAGGGTTTATGGCTACACCTTC.

The chain joins TRBV2 to TRBJ2-7; 7 positions agree with TRBD1. V lost 6 bases, J lost 4 bases, and 9 bases stayed unmatched. The CDR3 has 14 residues. Per germline, CDR1 SNHLY and CDR2 FYNNEI. CDR3 sequence (DNA): TGTGCCAGCAGCTCCGACAGGGATCGGTACGAGCAGTACTTC. Amino acids: CASSSDRDRYEQYF.

J is TRBJ1-6 and V is TRBV19; 9 nucleotides match TRBD1. This CDR3 spans 15 amino acids. Germline V gives CDR1 LNHDA, CDR2 SQIVND (reference sequence). Trimming at V came to 5 bases and at J to 9 bases, leaving 8 bases not matched to a gene. The CDR3 is CASSSAGTGSSPLHF. Here the CDR3 DNA reads TGTGCCAGTAGTTCTGCCGGGACAGGGTCTTCACCCCTCCACTTT.

The chain employs TRBV21-1 and TRBJ1-1; TRBD1, as called in the table, went unchecked against the DNA. TRBV21-1 is a recognized pseudogene. The CDR3 sequence is 18 residues long. CDR3 DNA: TGTGCCAGCAGCGCGACGGGACAGGGTTTTTGGATGAACACTGAAGCTTTCTTT. This encodes CASSATGQGFWMNTEAFF.

The J gene is TRBJ2-5, the V gene TRBV10-3; 10 nucleotides align to TRBD2. The CDR3 loop spans 14 amino acids. The germline V gene encodes CDR1 ENHRY and CDR2 SYGVKD. The V gene end was trimmed by 3 bases and the J gene end by 5 bases; junction bases not matched to a gene: 3. The CDR3 sequence is CAISDGTSEETQYF. The DNA of the CDR3 is TGTGCCATCAGTGACGGGACTAGCGAGGAGACCCAGTACTTC.

The rearrangement joins TRBV10-3 to TRBJ1-1; a possible D gene is TRBD1 (5 bases). This CDR3 region has 17 residues. The ends were cut back, 1 base at V and 1 base at J, with 16 bases in the middle. Germline V gene data show CDR1 as ENHRY and CDR2 as SYGVKD. The CDR3 is CAISEYKLKDKNTEAFF. The CDR3 DNA is TGTGCCATCAGTGAGTATAAATTAAAGGACAAGAACACTGAAGCTTTCTTT.

The sample holds a few counts of this clone. CDR3 region: CASSQDAGGVINEQFF. The CDR3 DNA is TGTGCCAGCAGCCAAGACGCAGGGGGCGTGATCAATGAGCAGTTCTTC. This chain joins TRBV4-2 and TRBJ2-1; the match to TRBD1 covers 8 bases. Germline loops: CDR1 LGHNA, CDR2 YNFKEQ. Losses at the gene ends were 0 bases for V and 6 bases for J; bases not matched to a gene: 7. The CDR3 contains 16 residues.

The V call is TRBV6-5, the J call TRBJ2-3, with unresolved D. There are 13 residues in the CDR3. The germline gives CDR1 MNHEY, CDR2 SVGAGI. V was pared by 8 bases and J by 4 bases, with 13 bases between. CDR3 in amino acids: CASCPRSPDTQYF. CDR3 DNA sequence: TGTGCCAGCTGCCCCCGTAGCCCAGATACGCAGTATTTT.

The V and J genes are TRBV6-5 and TRBJ2-1, with 10 nucleotides matching TRBD1. The CDR3 has 14 amino acids. In germline, CDR1 is MNHEY, CDR2 SVGAGI. The V segment lost 4 bases and the J segment 6 bases; nucleotides outside the gene matches: 3. CDR3: CASSSRTGGNEQFF. The CDR3 DNA is TGTGCCAGCAGTTCCCGGACAGGGGGCAATGAGCAGTTCTTC.

The chain uses TRBV5-1 and TRBJ2-1; D is ambiguous. V was shortened by 0 bases and J by 6 bases, with 7 bases between the two germline ends. This CDR3 has 13 residues. Germline assignment: CDR1 SGHRS and CDR2 YFSETQ. The CDR3 reads CASSLGGSNEQFF. CDR3 coding DNA: TGCGCCAGCAGCTTGGGAGGATCCAATGAGCAGTTCTTC.

This chain joins TRBV5-1 and TRBJ2-1; 9 bases map to TRBD2. There are 17 residues in the CDR3. After removal of 2 bases from V and 3 bases from J, the junction contained 9 bases not matched to a gene. Per germline, CDR1 SGHRS and CDR2 YFSETQ. CDR3 nucleotide sequence: TGCGCCAGCAGCTTCGCCGGTCTAGCGGGGATCTACAATGAGCAGTTCTTC. It is translated as CASSFAGLAGIYNEQFF. The full variable domain, with the rest looked up from reference TRBV5-1 and TRBJ2-1, is KAGVTQTPRYLIKTRGQQVTLSCSPISGHRSVSWYQQTPGQGLQFLFEYFSETQRNKGNFPGRFSGRQFSNSRSEMNVSTLELGDSALYLCASSFAGLAGIYNEQFFGPGTRLTVL.

V and J are TRBV7-2 and TRBJ1-2, with 9 bases identical to TRBD1. This CDR3 has 13 amino acids. Per germline, CDR1 SGHTA and CDR2 FQGNSA. Germline trimming cut 4 bases from V and 8 bases from J; bases unmatched to any gene: 5. The CDR3 loop reads CASSSTTGGGYTF. The CDR3 DNA reads TGTGCCAGCAGCTCAACGACAGGGGGAGGCTACACCTTC.

The rearrangement uses TRBV15 and TRBJ2-1; 11 nucleotides line up with TRBD2. Germline-derived CDR1 and CDR2 are LNHNV and YYDKDF (reference sequence). There are 16 residues in the CDR3. V lost 0 bases, J lost 10 bases, and 8 bases stayed unmatched. CDR3 amino acids: CATSRDISGRVWEQFF. The CDR3 region has the DNA TGTGCCACCAGCAGAGATATTAGCGGGAGGGTTTGGGAGCAGTTCTTC. Drawing the rest from reference TRBV15 and TRBJ2-1, the complete variable domain is DAMVIQNPRYQVTQFGKPVTLSCSQTLNHNVMYWYQQKSSQAPKLLFHYYDKDFNNEADTPDNFQSRRPNTSFCFLDIRSPGLGDTAMYLCATSRDISGRVWEQFFGPGTRLTVL.

The CDR3 DNA follows: TGTGCCAGCAGTGAAAGGACAGGCGCCGAGAACACTGAAGCTTTCTTT. Amino acid sequence: CASSERTGAENTEAFF. The chain links TRBV2 to TRBJ1-1, with 7 bases matching TRBD1. The junction had 7 bases not matched to a gene; V was cut back by 2 bases and J by 1 base. The length of the CDR3 is 16 residues. Germline V lookup: CDR1 SNHLY, CDR2 FYNNEI.